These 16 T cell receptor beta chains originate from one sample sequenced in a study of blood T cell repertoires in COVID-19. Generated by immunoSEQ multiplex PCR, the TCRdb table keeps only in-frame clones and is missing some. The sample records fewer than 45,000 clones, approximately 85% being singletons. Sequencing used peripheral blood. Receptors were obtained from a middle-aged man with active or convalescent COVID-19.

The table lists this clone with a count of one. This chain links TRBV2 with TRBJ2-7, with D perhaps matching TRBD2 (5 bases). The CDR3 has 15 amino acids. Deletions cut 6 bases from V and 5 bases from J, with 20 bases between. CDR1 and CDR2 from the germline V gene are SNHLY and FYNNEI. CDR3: CASRRLMGAANEQYF. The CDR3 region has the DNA TGTGCCAGCAGACGCCTTATGGGAGCGGCCAACGAGCAGTACTTC.

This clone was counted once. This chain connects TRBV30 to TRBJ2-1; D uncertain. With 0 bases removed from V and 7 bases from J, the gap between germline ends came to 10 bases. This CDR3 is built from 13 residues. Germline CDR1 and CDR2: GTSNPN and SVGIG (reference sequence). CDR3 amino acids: CAWSVLSGNEQFF. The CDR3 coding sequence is TGTGCCTGGAGTGTACTTTCCGGTAATGAGCAGTTCTTC.

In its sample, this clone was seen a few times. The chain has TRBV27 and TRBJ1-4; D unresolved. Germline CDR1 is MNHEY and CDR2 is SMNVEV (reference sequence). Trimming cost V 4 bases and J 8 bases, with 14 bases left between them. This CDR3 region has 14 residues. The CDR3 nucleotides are TGTGCCAGCAGTTCCCCAATCCGCGGCGAAAAACTGTTTTTT. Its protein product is CASSSPIRGEKLFF.

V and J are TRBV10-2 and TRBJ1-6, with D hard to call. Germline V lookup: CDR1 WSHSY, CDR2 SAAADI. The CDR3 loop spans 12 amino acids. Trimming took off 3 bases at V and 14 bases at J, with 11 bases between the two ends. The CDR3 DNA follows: TGCGCCAGCAGTGAAGACTCAGTCACCCTCCACTTT. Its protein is CASSEDSVTLHF.

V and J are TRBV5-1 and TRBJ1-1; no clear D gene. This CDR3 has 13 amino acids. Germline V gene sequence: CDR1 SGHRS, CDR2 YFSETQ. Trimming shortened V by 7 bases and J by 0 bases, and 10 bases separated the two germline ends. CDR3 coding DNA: TGCGCCAGCGCTACAGAGCTGAACACTGAAGCTTTCTTT. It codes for CASATELNTEAFF.

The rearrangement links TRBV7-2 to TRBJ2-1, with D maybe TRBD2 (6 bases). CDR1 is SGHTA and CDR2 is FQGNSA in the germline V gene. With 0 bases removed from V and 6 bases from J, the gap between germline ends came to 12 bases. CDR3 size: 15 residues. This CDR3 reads CASSLAGGVLNEQFF. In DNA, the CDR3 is TGTGCCAGCAGCTTAGCGGGGGGTGTTCTCAATGAGCAGTTCTTC.

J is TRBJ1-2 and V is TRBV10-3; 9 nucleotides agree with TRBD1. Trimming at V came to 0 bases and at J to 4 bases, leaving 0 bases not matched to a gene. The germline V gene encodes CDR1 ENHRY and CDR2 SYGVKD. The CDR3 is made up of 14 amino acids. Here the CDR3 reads CAISESDRGYGYTF. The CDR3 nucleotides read TGTGCCATCAGTGAGTCGGACAGGGGCTATGGCTACACCTTC.

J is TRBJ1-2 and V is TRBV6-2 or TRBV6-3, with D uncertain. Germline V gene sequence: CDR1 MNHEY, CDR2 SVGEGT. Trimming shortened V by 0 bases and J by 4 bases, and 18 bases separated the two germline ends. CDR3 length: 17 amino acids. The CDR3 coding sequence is TGTGCCAGCAGTTACTCATATCTGAGCCGGTCTGGCTATGGCTACACCTTC. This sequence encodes CASSYSYLSRSGYGYTF.

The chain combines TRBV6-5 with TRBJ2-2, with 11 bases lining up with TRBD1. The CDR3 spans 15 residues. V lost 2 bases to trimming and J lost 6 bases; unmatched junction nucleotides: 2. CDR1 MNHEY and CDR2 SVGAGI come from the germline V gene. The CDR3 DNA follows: TGTGCCAGCAGTTACCCGGGACAGGGGGCCGGGGAGCTGTTTTTT. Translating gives CASSYPGQGAGELFF.

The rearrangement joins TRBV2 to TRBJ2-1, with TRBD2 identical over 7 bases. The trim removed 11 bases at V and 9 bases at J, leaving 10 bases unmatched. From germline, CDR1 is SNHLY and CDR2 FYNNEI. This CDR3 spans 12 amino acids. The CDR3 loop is CASKGRASEQFF. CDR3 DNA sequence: TGTGCCTCTAAGGGGAGGGCGAGTGAGCAGTTCTTC.

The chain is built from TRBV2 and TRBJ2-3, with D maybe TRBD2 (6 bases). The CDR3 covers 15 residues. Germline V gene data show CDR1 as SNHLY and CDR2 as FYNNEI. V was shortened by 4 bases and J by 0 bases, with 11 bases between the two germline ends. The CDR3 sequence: CASSGSGASTDTQYF. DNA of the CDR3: TGTGCCAGCAGTGGATCGGGAGCTAGCACAGATACGCAGTATTTT.

For the CDR3, the DNA is TGTGCCAGCAGCCTCAGCGGGAGTGGGTACGAGCAGTACTTC. Amino acids: CASSLSGSGYEQYF. The V gene is TRBV14, the J gene TRBJ2-7, with 8 bases that match TRBD2. CDR3 length: 14 amino acids. CDR1 SGHDN and CDR2 FVKESK come from the germline V gene. V was pared by 4 bases and J by 4 bases, with 6 bases of the junction left unmatched.

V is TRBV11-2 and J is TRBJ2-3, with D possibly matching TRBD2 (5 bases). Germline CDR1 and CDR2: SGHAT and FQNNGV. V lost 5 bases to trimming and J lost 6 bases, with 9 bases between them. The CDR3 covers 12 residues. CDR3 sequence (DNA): TGTGCCAGCAGCCCGGGATCGGATACGCAGTATTTT. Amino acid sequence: CASSPGSDTQYF.

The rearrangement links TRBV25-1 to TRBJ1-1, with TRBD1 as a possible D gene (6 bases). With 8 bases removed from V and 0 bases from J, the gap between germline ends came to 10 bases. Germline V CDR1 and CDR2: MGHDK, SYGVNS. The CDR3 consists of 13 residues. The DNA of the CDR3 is TGTGCCAGCCGACGGACAGTGAACACTGAAGCTTTCTTT. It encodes CASRRTVNTEAFF.

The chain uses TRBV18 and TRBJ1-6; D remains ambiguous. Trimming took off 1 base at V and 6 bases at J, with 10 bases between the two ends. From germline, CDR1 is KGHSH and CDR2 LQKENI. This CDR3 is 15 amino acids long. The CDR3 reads CASSPQKQSNSPLHF. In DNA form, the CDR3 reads TGTGCCAGCTCACCACAGAAGCAAAGTAATTCACCCCTCCACTTT.

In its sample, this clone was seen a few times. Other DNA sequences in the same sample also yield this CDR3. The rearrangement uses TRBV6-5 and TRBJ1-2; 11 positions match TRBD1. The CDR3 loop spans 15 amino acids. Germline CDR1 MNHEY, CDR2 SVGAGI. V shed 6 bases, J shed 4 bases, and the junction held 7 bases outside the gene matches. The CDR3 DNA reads TGTGCCAGCAGGAATCCGGGACAGGGGGGCTATGGCTACACCTTC. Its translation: CASRNPGQGGYGYTF.